This T cell receptor beta chain came from a study of sequential checkpoint blockade in melanoma. Germline V gene lookup returns CDR1 SGHTA and CDR2 FQGNSA. This CDR3 spans 15 amino acids. Method: immunoSEQ multiplex PCR; TCRdb's copy keeps in-frame clones and lacks some. The sample yields roughly 30,000 clones, 75% to 85% seen once. Treatment: randomized to nivolumab then ipilimumab (arm A) or the reverse (arm B). The sample in question was CD8+ T cells sorted from blood (inferred from file names), obtained from a patient given nivolumab and ipilimumab in sequence. The TCR originated in a human donor with melanoma. V and J are TRBV7-2 and TRBJ2-7, with TRBD2 matching 8 bases. The closer fit of TRBJ2-5 to the DNA end suggests the J call may be wrong. CDR3: CASSLGGGIQETQYF. Written as DNA, the CDR3 is TGTGCCAGCAGCTTGGGCGGGGGGATCCAAGAGACCCAGTACTTC.